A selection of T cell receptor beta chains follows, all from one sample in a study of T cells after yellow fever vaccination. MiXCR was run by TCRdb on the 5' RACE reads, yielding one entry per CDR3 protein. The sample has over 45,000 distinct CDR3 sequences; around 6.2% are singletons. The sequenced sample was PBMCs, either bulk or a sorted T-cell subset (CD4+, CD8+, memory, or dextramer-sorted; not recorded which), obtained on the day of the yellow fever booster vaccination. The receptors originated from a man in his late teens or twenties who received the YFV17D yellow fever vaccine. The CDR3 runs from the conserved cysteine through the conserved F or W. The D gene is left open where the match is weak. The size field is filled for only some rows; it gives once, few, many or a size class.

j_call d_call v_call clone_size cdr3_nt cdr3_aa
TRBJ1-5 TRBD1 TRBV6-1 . TGTGCCAACAAAGACAGGGTCAATCAGCCCCAGCATTTT CANKDRVNQPQHF
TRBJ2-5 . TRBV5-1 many TGCGCCAGCAGCTTGTCAGAGACCCAGTACTTC CASSLSETQYF
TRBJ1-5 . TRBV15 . TGTGCCACCAGCAGAGACAGGGGATATAGCAATCAGCCCCAGCATTTT CATSRDRGYSNQPQHF
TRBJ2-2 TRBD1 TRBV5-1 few TGCGCCAGCAGCTGGGACAGTGGGAACACCGGGGAGCTGTTTTTT CASSWDSGNTGELFF
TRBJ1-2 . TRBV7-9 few TGTGCCAGCAGCTTCCAGGGGAGTCGAGGAGGCTACACCTTC CASSFQGSRGGYTF
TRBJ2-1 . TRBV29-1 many TGCAGCGTTGAACAAGACGGGGGGCATGAGCAGTTCTTC CSVEQDGGHEQFF
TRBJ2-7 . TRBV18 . TGTGCCAGCTCACCAGGGGCCCCACTCGAGCAGTACTTC CASSPGAPLEQYF
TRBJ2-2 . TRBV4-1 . TGCGCCAGCAGCCTCCTCCCGAACGGACTGACTAACACCGGGGAGCTGTTTTTT CASSLLPNGLTNTGELFF
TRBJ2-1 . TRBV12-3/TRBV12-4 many TGTGCCAGCAGTTTGAATTATGAGCAGTTCTTC CASSLNYEQFF
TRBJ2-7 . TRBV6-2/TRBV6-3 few TGTGCCAGCAGTTATTACGGGACCTCCTACGAGCAGTACTTC CASSYYGTSYEQYF
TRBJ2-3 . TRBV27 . TGTGCCAGCAGTTCGGGCTTCCTATTAAGCACAGATACGCAGTATTTT CASSSGFLLSTDTQYF
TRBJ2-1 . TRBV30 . TGTGTATGTTTCTCCTACAATGAGCAGTTCTTC CVCFSYNEQFF
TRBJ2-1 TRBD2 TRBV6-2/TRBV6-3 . TGTGCCAGCAGTCCTCGGGGGGTGGTGGATGAGCACTTCTTC CASSPRGVVDEHFF
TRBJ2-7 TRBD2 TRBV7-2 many TGTGCCAGCAGCTTCCTAGCGGGGGGCCATATGACCAGCTCCTACGAGCAGTACTTC CASSFLAGGHMTSSYEQYF
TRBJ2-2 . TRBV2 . TGTGCCAGCAGTGAAGGGGTGAACACCGGGGAGCTGTTTTTT CASSEGVNTGELFF
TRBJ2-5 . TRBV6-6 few TGTGCCAGCAGTGACTCTATCGCCGAAGACTCTTTCCGCGGGACCCAGTACTTC CASSDSIAEDSFRGTQYF
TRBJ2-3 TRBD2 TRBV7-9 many TGTGCCAGCAGCATGTTAACTAGCGGGGGTGCAGATGCGCAGTATTTT CASSMLTSGGADAQYF
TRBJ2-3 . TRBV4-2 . TGTGCCAGCAGCCCCGGGCGAGCCGCAGATACGCAGTATTTT CASSPGRAADTQYF
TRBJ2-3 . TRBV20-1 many TGCAGTGTCGGGGCTAGCACAGATACGCAGTATTTT CSVGASTDTQYF
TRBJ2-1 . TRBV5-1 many TGCGCCAGCAGCCTCAGACTAGGTCGGAATGAGCAGTTCTTC CASSLRLGRNEQFF
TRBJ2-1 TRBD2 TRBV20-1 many TGCAGTGCTAAGCTGCCGGGACTAGCGGGGAATGAGCAGTTCTTC CSAKLPGLAGNEQFF
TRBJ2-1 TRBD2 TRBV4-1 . TGCGCCAGCAGCCAAAGGACTAGCGGGGGGTTCAATGAGCAGTTCTTC CASSQRTSGGFNEQFF
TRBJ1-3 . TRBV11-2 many TGTGCCAGCAGCTTATTGGGCATCACCATATATTTT CASSLLGITIYF
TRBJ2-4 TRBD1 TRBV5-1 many TGCGCCAGCAGCCCCGGCTGGACAGGGGTAAACATTCAGTACTTC CASSPGWTGVNIQYF
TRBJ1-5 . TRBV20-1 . TGCAGTGCTATAGCGTCCGGAGGCAATCAGCCCCAGCATTTT CSAIASGGNQPQHF
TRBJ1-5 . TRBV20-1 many TGCAGTGCGCGAGATGGCAATCAGCCCCAGCATTTT CSARDGNQPQHF
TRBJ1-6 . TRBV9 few TGTGCCAGCAGCGTAGGGGGGGTATATTCACCCCTCCACTTT CASSVGGVYSPLHF
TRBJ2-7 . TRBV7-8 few TGTGCCAGCAGCTTAGAACAGGGACACGCCTACGAGCAGTACTTC CASSLEQGHAYEQYF
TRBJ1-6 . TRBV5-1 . TGCGCCAGCAGCCCCGGCCTGGATTCACCCCTCCACTTT CASSPGLDSPLHF
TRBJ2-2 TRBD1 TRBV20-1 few TGCAGTCCCAGAGGGCAGGGGGTAAACGGGGAGCTGTTTTTT CSPRGQGVNGELFF
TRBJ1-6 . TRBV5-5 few TGTGCCAGCAGCTTCACAGGGACGTTCTCCTATAATTCACCCCTCCACTTT CASSFTGTFSYNSPLHF
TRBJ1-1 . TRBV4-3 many TGCGCCAGCAGCCTTACAGAGATGAACACTGAAGCTTTCTTT CASSLTEMNTEAFF
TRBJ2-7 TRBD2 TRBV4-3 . TGCGCCAGCAGCCAAGAGCCGGGACTACCCGGCTACGAGCAGTACTTC CASSQEPGLPGYEQYF
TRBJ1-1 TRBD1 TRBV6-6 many TGTGCCAGCAGCAAAACAGGGGGAAGCGGCACTGAAGCTTTCTTT CASSKTGGSGTEAFF
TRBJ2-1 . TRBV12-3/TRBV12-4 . TGTGCCAGCAGTTTAGCTCCAGCGAGTACCTACAATGAGCAGTTCTTC CASSLAPASTYNEQFF
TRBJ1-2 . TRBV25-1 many TGTGCCAGCAGTCTAACAGGGATAGGATATGGCTACACCTTC CASSLTGIGYGYTF